The clone carrying this TCR beta chain appeared a few times. Its antigen is unknown. Isolation of CD4+ naive, central memory, regulatory and stem cell-like memory cells was achieved by sorting via CD45RO/CCR7/CD25/CD127/CD95/CD27. These data belong to a study of beta chain features in type 1 diabetes. This CDR3 spans 14 amino acids. Looked up from germline, CDR1 is SGHTA and CDR2 is FQGNSA. V gave up 5 bases and J gave up 3 bases, with 14 bases separating them. Points from the study as a whole: For cells with high TCR expression, cDNA sequencing could yield over-representation. There was a moderate but significant shortening of TCRB CDR3s in all four CD4+ subsets of Type 1 diabetes patients. Shorter templates might be favored by PCR, and equally so in patients and in controls. VDJ junctions sequenced from type 1 diabetes patients showed fewer insertions and more deletions.

Investigators reverse transcribed all isolated RNA, so they sequenced expressed TCRB transcripts. The data were produced by immunoSEQ multiplex PCR, yet TCRdb's version contains in-frame clones alone and is incomplete. The data show approximately 600,000 clones, around an eighth seen once. This clonotype originated in a man aged 30 to 39 with type 1 diabetes. J is TRBJ2-7 and V is TRBV7-2; tentative D call: TRBD2 (5 bases). The sample taken for sequencing was naive CD4+ T cells from blood. The CDR3 DNA is TGTGCCAGCAGCCCGCCTGAGAGGGTCTACGAGCAGTACTTC. Protein product: CASSPPERVYEQYF.